The 24 T cell receptor beta chains reported below all come from one sample, sequenced in a study of cytotoxic CD8 clonotypes in ibrutinib-treated CLL. Profiling relied on immunoSEQ multiplex PCR, and the TCRdb table lists in-frame clones only, not all of them. The sample carries roughly 220,000 clones, 60% to 80% recorded once. The sequencing used PBMCs, collected after 12 months of ibrutinib treatment. All receptors come from a human donor with chronic lymphocytic leukemia.

CDR3 sequence reads: CASLTGTWTRGYTF. Written as DNA, the CDR3 is TGTGCCAGTCTGACAGGGACCTGGACCAGGGGCTACACCTTC. The chain is built from TRBV6-6 and TRBJ1-2; 7 bases are a match to TRBD1. This CDR3 has 14 amino acids. V lost 9 bases to trimming and J lost 8 bases; unmatched junction nucleotides: 15. CDR1 MNHNY and CDR2 SVGAGI come from the germline V gene (reference sequence).

V gene TRBV4-2 combines with J gene TRBJ2-5; the match to TRBD2 covers 9 bases. This CDR3 has 15 residues. V lost 4 bases to trimming and J lost 5 bases; unmatched junction nucleotides: 8. CDR1 LGHNA and CDR2 YNFKEQ come from the germline V gene. The CDR3 DNA is TGTGCCAGCAGCCGGAGCGGGAGGTATTTGGAGACCCAGTACTTC. It yields the protein CASSRSGRYLETQYF.

The CDR3 loop is CAWRMTGLPSGNTIYF. CDR3 nucleotides: TGTGCCTGGAGGATGACAGGGCTGCCCTCTGGAAACACCATATATTTT. This chain connects TRBV30 to TRBJ1-3; TRBD1 agrees at 7 bases. Germline assignment: CDR1 GTSNPN and CDR2 SVGIG (reference sequence). The CDR3 extends over 16 amino acids. Germline trimming cut 3 bases from V and 0 bases from J; bases unmatched to any gene: 8.

The chain carries TRBV27 and TRBJ1-2, with 7 bases matching TRBD1. The length of the CDR3 is 14 residues. V gave up 5 bases and J gave up 3 bases; unmatched junction bases: 6. CDR1 and CDR2 (germline): MNHEY, SMNVEV (reference sequence). In nucleotides, the CDR3 is TGTGCCAGCAGTCCACGGACAGGCCACTATGGCTACACCTTC. Residues: CASSPRTGHYGYTF.

The V gene is TRBV25-1, the J gene TRBJ2-4; 14 nucleotides line up with TRBD2. The CDR3 consists of 15 residues. The germline V gene encodes CDR1 MGHDK and CDR2 SYGVNS. The V segment lost 2 bases and the J segment 9 bases; nucleotides outside the gene matches: 3. The CDR3 region has the DNA TGTGCCAGCAGTGAACGGACTAGCGGGAGGACCATTCAGTACTTC. Residues: CASSERTSGRTIQYF.

The chain joins TRBV11-2 to TRBJ2-1; no reliable D call. This CDR3 comprises 14 residues. Germline lookup yields CDR1 SGHAT and CDR2 FQNNGV. Trimming cost V 1 base and J 0 bases, with 4 bases left between them. As DNA, the CDR3 is TGTGCCAGCAGCTTAGTGAGCTCCTACAATGAGCAGTTCTTC. This gives the protein CASSLVSSYNEQFF.

The rearrangement joins TRBV12-5 to TRBJ1-5, with D possibly being TRBD1 (5 bases). Trimming left V 6 bases short and J 3 bases short, with 12 bases between. Germline V lookup: CDR1 LGHNT, CDR2 FRNRAP. This CDR3 is 14 amino acids long. The DNA of the CDR3 is TGTGCTAGTGGCCCGACAGAACCCAATCAGCCCCAGCATTTT. Translated, it gives CASGPTEPNQPQHF.

This clone was observed a handful of times. The chain links TRBV6-1 to TRBJ2-5, with 9 positions matching TRBD2. The V and J ends lost 7 bases and 7 bases, in that order; junction bases with no gene match: 10. This CDR3 spans 14 amino acids. From germline, CDR1 is MNHNS and CDR2 SASEGT. CDR3 sequence: CASTSGITGGTQYF. In DNA, the CDR3 is TGTGCCAGCACTAGCGGGATTACGGGGGGGACCCAGTACTTC.

The rearrangement uses TRBV5-6 and TRBJ2-3; the D gene is possibly TRBD2 (6 bases). The germline V gene has CDR1 SGHDT and CDR2 YYEEEE. The V and J ends lost 4 bases and 1 base respectively, with 19 bases between them. There are 17 residues in the CDR3. The chain's CDR3 is CASSHACVVAGTDTQYF. The CDR3 coding sequence is TGTGCCAGCAGCCACGCCTGCGTAGTAGCGGGCACAGATACGCAGTATTTT.

By share, this clone ranks as medium-sized. The chain has TRBV10-2 and TRBJ2-2, with unresolved D. Germline loops: CDR1 WSHSY, CDR2 SAAADI. V shed 5 bases and J shed 3 bases, with 7 bases lying between them. This CDR3 has 13 residues. The CDR3 reads CASSRRDTGELFF. Written as DNA, the CDR3 is TGCGCCAGCAGTAGAAGGGACACCGGGGAGCTGTTTTTT.

The rearrangement joins TRBV5-6 to TRBJ2-2; unclear D gene. V shed 7 bases and J shed 2 bases, with 9 bases lying between them. CDR1 and CDR2 (germline): SGHDT, YYEEEE. The CDR3 covers 13 residues. DNA for the CDR3: TGTGCCAGCGAACATACTAACACCGGGGAGCTGTTTTTT. It encodes CASEHTNTGELFF.

This clone occurred a few times. The J gene is TRBJ1-1, the V gene TRBV2; D is uncertain. The CDR3 length is 13 residues. Per the germline V gene, CDR1 is SNHLY and CDR2 is FYNNEI. The V end lost 7 bases, the J end lost 3 bases, and 12 bases lay between the germline ends. The CDR3 bases are TGTGCCAGCACAAAGGACCGGGACACTGAAGCTTTCTTT. Its protein product is CASTKDRDTEAFF.

The chain uses TRBV5-1 and TRBJ1-6; maybe TRBD1 (5 bases). CDR3 size: 18 residues. Trimming shortened V by 3 bases and J by 0 bases, and 16 bases separated the two germline ends. The germline gives CDR1 SGHRS, CDR2 YFSETQ. The CDR3 protein is CASSYKTAGSSYNSPLHF. The CDR3 nucleotides are TGCGCCAGCAGCTATAAAACCGCAGGGAGCTCCTATAATTCACCCCTCCACTTT. The full variable domain, completed using reference TRBV5-1 and TRBJ1-6, is KAGVTQTPRYLIKTRGQQVTLSCSPISGHRSVSWYQQTPGQGLQFLFEYFSETQRNKGNFPGRFSGRQFSNSRSEMNVSTLELGDSALYLCASSYKTAGSSYNSPLHFGNGTRLTVT.

This clone was detected only once. This chain links TRBV5-1 with TRBJ1-3; D is ambiguous. Germline V gene lookup returns CDR1 SGHRS and CDR2 YFSETQ. The CDR3 loop spans 15 amino acids. V was trimmed by 6 bases and J by 0 bases, leaving 13 bases between them. CDR3 DNA: TGCGCCAGCACTCCCGCTCCAGTCTCTGGAAACACCATATATTTT. Encoded protein: CASTPAPVSGNTIYF.

There are many counts of this clone. The V gene is TRBV7-9, the J gene TRBJ2-7; D unclear. Trimming stripped 0 bases from V and 6 bases from J, with 12 bases between. This CDR3 region has 14 residues. Germline V gene lookup returns CDR1 SEHNR and CDR2 FQNEAQ (reference sequence). DNA for the CDR3: TGTGCCAGCAGCTTAGCGTCGGTGCCGTTCGAGCAGTACTTC. This sequence encodes CASSLASVPFEQYF.

The J gene is TRBJ2-7, the V gene TRBV6-5; D might be TRBD2 (6 bases). The CDR3 runs to 14 residues. In germline, CDR1 is MNHEY, CDR2 SVGAGI. The V and J ends lost 6 bases and 6 bases respectively, with 18 bases between them. The CDR3 loop is CASSPNPAGAEQYF. CDR3 bases: TGTGCCAGCAGCCCCAACCCAGCGGGCGCCGAGCAGTACTTC.

This chain links TRBV5-1 with TRBJ1-4; the D gene is possibly TRBD1 (5 bases). V lost 4 bases and J 3 bases, leaving 19 bases between the germline ends. The CDR3 runs to 17 residues. Germline values: CDR1 SGHRS, CDR2 YFSETQ. CDR3 loop: CASSPSGAGLPNEKLFF. The CDR3 DNA reads as TGCGCCAGCAGCCCATCCGGGGCGGGTTTGCCTAATGAAAAACTGTTTTTT. The variable domain in full, with the rest retrieved from reference TRBV5-1 and TRBJ1-4, is KAGVTQTPRYLIKTRGQQVTLSCSPISGHRSVSWYQQTPGQGLQFLFEYFSETQRNKGNFPGRFSGRQFSNSRSEMNVSTLELGDSALYLCASSPSGAGLPNEKLFFGSGTQLSVL.

CDR3 nucleotide sequence: TGTGCCAGCAGTTCCCGAGGGTGGTCTAGGGTCGGCACAGATACGCAGTATTTT. This translates into CASSSRGWSRVGTDTQYF. The chain is built from TRBV28 and TRBJ2-3; perhaps TRBD2 as D (5 bases). From germline, CDR1 is MDHEN and CDR2 SYDVKM. V dropped 4 bases and J dropped 1 base, with 21 bases sitting between them. The CDR3 contains 18 residues.

The chain uses TRBV7-9 and TRBJ1-3; D is unclear. The CDR3 length is 15 residues. V lost 4 bases, J lost 4 bases, and 14 bases lay in between. Germline assignment: CDR1 SEHNR and CDR2 FQNEAQ (reference sequence). The CDR3 DNA follows: TGTGCCAGCAGCTCCCTAGGGTTGGAAGGAAACACCATATATTTT. Translated, it gives CASSSLGLEGNTIYF.

This clone appeared a few times. This chain connects TRBV19 to TRBJ1-1; 10 bases map to TRBD1. V was pared by 5 bases and J by 5 bases, with 17 bases of the junction left unmatched. This CDR3 is 18 amino acids long. From germline, CDR1 is LNHDA and CDR2 SQIVND (reference sequence). The CDR3 sequence is CASSSKGQGSIGETEAFF. The CDR3 DNA is TGTGCCAGTAGTTCTAAGGGACAGGGGTCTATTGGGGAGACTGAAGCTTTCTTT.

V usage is TRBV4-3 and J usage is TRBJ2-3; 12 nucleotides line up with TRBD2. From germline, CDR1 is LGHNA and CDR2 YSLEER. Trimming removed 6 bases from V and 5 bases from J; junction bases left unmatched: 9. CDR3 length equals 16 residues. CDR3: CASRSLAGGVRDTQYF. The CDR3 region has the DNA TGCGCCAGCAGATCACTAGCGGGAGGAGTGAGAGATACGCAGTATTTT.

In its sample, this clone was seen once. This rearrangement joins TRBV11-2 to TRBJ2-4; D is unclear. This CDR3 has 16 amino acids. V lost 5 bases to trimming and J lost 0 bases, with 14 bases between them. Germline V CDR1 and CDR2: SGHAT, FQNNGV. The CDR3 coding sequence is TGTGCCAGCAGCCCCCACCGGGCACTAGCCAAAAACATTCAGTACTTC. Translation gives CASSPHRALAKNIQYF.

This clone was recorded only once. The V call is TRBV28, the J call TRBJ2-5; D is possibly TRBD1 (6 bases). Trimming left V 5 bases short and J 6 bases short, with 13 bases between. The germline CDR1 and CDR2 sequences are MDHEN and SYDVKM. This CDR3 contains 13 residues. CDR3 DNA: TGTGCCAGCAGTACCCACAGGGTCCAGACCCAGTACTTC. The encoded protein is CASSTHRVQTQYF.

The rearrangement joins TRBV2 to TRBJ2-7; no firm D call. The V gene's germline CDR1 is SNHLY and CDR2 FYNNEI. This CDR3 contains 14 residues. V lost 3 bases to trimming and J lost 2 bases, with 11 bases between them. This CDR3 is CASSDYARPYEQYF. The CDR3 DNA follows: TGTGCCAGCAGTGATTACGCCCGCCCCTACGAGCAGTACTTC.